Here is one T cell receptor (beta chain) with its context. The sample belongs to a study of blood T cell repertoires in COVID-19. Sequencing used immunoSEQ multiplex PCR; TCRdb keeps in-frame clones, though not all of them. The repertoire holds about 400,000 clones, with roughly 90% as singletons. The germline V and J ends were trimmed by 3 bases and 6 bases, with 8 bases remaining between them. The CDR3 contains 12 residues. CDR1 and CDR2 (germline): LNHDA, SQIVND (reference sequence). The sequencing input was PBMCs or T cells enriched from blood (not recorded which). The chain is built from TRBV19 and TRBJ1-2; D call uncertain. The source is a woman aged 40 to 50 with acute COVID-19. This CDR3 reads CASSIARNGYTF. CDR3 bases: TGTGCCAGTAGTATTGCGCGGAATGGCTACACCTTC.